This T cell receptor beta chain is drawn from a study of blood T cell repertoires in COVID-19. Trimming took off 4 bases at V and 5 bases at J, with 12 bases between the two ends. The CDR3 is made up of 14 amino acids. Germline values: CDR1 SGHRS, CDR2 YFSETQ. The data were produced by immunoSEQ multiplex PCR, yet TCRdb's version contains in-frame clones alone and is incomplete. The sample has roughly 170,000 clones; approximately 84% are singletons. For this clone: Other DNA sequences in the sample encode the same CDR3.

The V call is TRBV5-1, the J call TRBJ2-2, with a tentative D call TRBD2 (6 bases). The receptor was isolated from a woman aged 50 to 60 with COVID-19, enrolled during active disease. The sequenced material came from peripheral blood. CDR3 protein: CASSPGDGTGELFF. The CDR3 nucleotides are TGCGCCAGCAGCCCGGGAGATGGGACCGGGGAGCTGTTTTTT.